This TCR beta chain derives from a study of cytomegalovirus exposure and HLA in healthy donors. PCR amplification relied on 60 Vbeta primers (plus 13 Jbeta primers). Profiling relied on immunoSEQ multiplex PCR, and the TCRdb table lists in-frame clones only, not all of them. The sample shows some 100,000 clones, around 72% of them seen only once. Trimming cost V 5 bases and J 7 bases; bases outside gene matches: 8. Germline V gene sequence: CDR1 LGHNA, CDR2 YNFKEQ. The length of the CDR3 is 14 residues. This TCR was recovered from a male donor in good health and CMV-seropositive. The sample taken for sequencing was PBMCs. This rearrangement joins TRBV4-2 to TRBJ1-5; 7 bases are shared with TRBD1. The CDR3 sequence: CASSIPGTDQPQHF. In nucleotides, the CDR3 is TGTGCCAGCAGCATACCGGGGACAGACCAGCCCCAGCATTTT.